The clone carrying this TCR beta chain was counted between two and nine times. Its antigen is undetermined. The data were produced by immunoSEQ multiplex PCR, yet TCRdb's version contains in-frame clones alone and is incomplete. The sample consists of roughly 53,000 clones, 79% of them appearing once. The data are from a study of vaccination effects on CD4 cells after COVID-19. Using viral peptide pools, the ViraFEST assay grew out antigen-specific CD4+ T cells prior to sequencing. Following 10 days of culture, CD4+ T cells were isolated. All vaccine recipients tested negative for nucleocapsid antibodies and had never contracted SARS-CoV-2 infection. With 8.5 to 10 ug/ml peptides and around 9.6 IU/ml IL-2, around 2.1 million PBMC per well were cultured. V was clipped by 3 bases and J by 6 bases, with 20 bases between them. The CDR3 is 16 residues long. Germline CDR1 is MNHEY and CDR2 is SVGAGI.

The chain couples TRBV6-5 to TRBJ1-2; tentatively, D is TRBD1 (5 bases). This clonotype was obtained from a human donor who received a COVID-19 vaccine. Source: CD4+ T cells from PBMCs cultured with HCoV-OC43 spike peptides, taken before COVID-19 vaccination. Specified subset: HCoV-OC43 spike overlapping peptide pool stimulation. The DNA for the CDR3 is TGTGCCAGCAGTTATCAAGAGCAGGGTCTAATAGATGGCTACACCTTC. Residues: CASSYQEQGLIDGYTF.